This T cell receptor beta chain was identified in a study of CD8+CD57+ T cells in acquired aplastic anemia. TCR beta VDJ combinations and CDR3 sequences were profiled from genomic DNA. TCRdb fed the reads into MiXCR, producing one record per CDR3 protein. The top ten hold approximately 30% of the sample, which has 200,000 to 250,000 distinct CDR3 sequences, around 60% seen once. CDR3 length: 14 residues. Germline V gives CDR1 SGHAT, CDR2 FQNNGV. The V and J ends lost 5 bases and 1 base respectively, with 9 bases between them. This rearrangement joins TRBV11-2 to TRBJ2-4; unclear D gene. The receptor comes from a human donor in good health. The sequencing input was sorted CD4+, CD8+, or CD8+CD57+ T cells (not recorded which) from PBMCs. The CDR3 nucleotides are TGTGCCAGCAGCCCGGACGGGGCCAAAAACATTCAGTACTTC. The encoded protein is CASSPDGAKNIQYF.